This entry concerns a single TCR beta chain. Germline CDR1 is SGHRS and CDR2 is YFSETQ. Trimming stripped 4 bases from V and 2 bases from J, with 12 bases between. This CDR3 comprises 14 residues. The entry originates in a study of cytomegalovirus exposure and HLA in healthy donors. PCR involved 60 Vbeta and 13 Jbeta primers. The data were produced by immunoSEQ multiplex PCR, yet TCRdb's version contains in-frame clones alone and is incomplete. Here the sample spans under 130,000 clones, roughly 69% being singletons. The rearrangement uses TRBV5-1 and TRBJ2-5, with D possibly TRBD2 on 6 matching bases. The TCR sequence derives from a man in his forties or fifties in good health and CMV-seropositive. The sample was PBMCs. The CDR3 sequence is CASSTGTRQETQYF. The DNA for the CDR3 is TGCGCCAGCAGCACCGGGACTCGACAAGAGACCCAGTACTTC.